This is a list of T cell receptor beta chains from one sample in a study of blood T cell repertoires in COVID-19. The table came from immunoSEQ multiplex PCR; TCRdb's copy has only in-frame clones and leaves some out. The sample lists around 100,000 clones, almost 80% occurring once. The sample taken for sequencing was peripheral blood. The receptors originated from a woman in her seventies with acute or convalescent COVID-19. CDR3s include the opening cysteine and the closing phenylalanine or tryptophan. The order of the fields is V gene, clone size, D gene, J gene, CDR3 protein, CDR3 DNA. The D gene is left open where the match is weak. Not every row has a clone size; where given, it reads once, few, many or a size class.

TRBV6-5,.,.,TRBJ2-1,CASSYGGGGDHNEQFF,TGTGCCAGCAGTTACGGAGGGGGGGGCGACCACAATGAGCAGTTCTTC
TRBV7-7,once,TRBD2,TRBJ2-1,CASSGGRASYNEQFF,TGTGCCAGCAGCGGGGGGAGGGCATCCTACAATGAGCAGTTCTTC
TRBV4-2,few,.,TRBJ2-3,CASSQEIGGLADTQYF,TGTGCCAGCAGCCAAGAGATAGGCGGGCTAGCAGATACGCAGTATTTT
TRBV27,.,.,TRBJ2-2,CASSSARAETTGELFF,TGTGCCAGCAGTTCTGCACGTGCGGAGACTACCGGGGAGCTGTTTTTT
TRBV23-1,.,TRBD1,TRBJ2-2,CASSLPVSKSGQGIPGELFF,TGCGCCAGCAGTCTTCCTGTTTCTAAATCGGGACAGGGAATTCCCGGGGAGCTGTTTTTT
TRBV4-2,.,.,TRBJ2-3,CASSQEGRAITDTQYF,TGTGCCAGCAGCCAAGAGGGCAGGGCGATCACAGATACGCAGTATTTT
TRBV5-1,.,TRBD1,TRBJ2-3,CASSTGTGGPTDTQYF,TGCGCCAGCAGCACGGGCACAGGGGGACCCACAGATACGCAGTATTTT
TRBV9,.,TRBD1,TRBJ2-3,CASSVGGGRAIDTQYF,TGTGCCAGCAGCGTAGGAGGGGGCCGTGCGATAGATACGCAGTATTTT
TRBV5-1,.,TRBD1,TRBJ2-2,CASSPDRGRNTGELFF,TGCGCCAGCAGCCCGGACAGGGGGCGAAACACCGGGGAGCTGTTTTTT
TRBV3-1/TRBV3-2,.,TRBD1,TRBJ1-1,CASSLVTGESEAFF,TGTGCCAGCAGCCTTGTCACAGGGGAGTCTGAAGCTTTCTTT
TRBV7-2,.,TRBD2,TRBJ2-1,CASSLGGGYYNEQFF,TGTGCCAGCAGCTTGGGCGGGGGGTACTACAATGAGCAGTTCTTC
TRBV12-3/TRBV12-4,.,TRBD2,TRBJ2-1,CASSLTAGEQFF,TGTGCCAGCAGTTTAACAGCGGGGGAGCAGTTCTTC
TRBV10-3,.,.,TRBJ1-5,CAISAGMGQPQHF,TGTGCCATCAGCGCAGGGATGGGTCAGCCCCAGCATTTT
TRBV7-2,.,TRBD1,TRBJ2-5,CASSPGTDQETQYF,TGTGCCAGCAGCCCGGGGACAGACCAAGAGACCCAGTACTTC
TRBV5-3,.,.,TRBJ1-2,CARRTSGTHGYTF,TGTGCCAGAAGAACTTCCGGGACTCATGGCTACACCTTC
TRBV2,.,.,TRBJ1-2,CASREVQGSEGGYTF,TGTGCCAGCAGGGAAGTACAGGGTTCAGAAGGTGGCTACACCTTC
TRBV19,.,.,TRBJ1-1,CASNRQVMNTEAFF,TGTGCCAGTAATCGACAGGTTATGAACACTGAAGCTTTCTTT
TRBV25-1,.,.,TRBJ1-2,CASSDWVEGYTF,TGTGCCAGCAGTGATTGGGTGGAGGGCTACACCTTC
TRBV3-1/TRBV3-2,.,TRBD2,TRBJ2-7,CASGGTSGAYEQYF,TGTGCCAGCGGGGGGACTAGCGGGGCCTACGAGCAGTACTTC
TRBV4-2,.,.,TRBJ1-2,CASSQEKGQYYGYTF,TGTGCCAGCAGCCAAGAAAAGGGGCAATACTATGGCTACACCTTC
TRBV19,.,TRBD1,TRBJ1-2,CASSILGSGQRYTF,TGTGCCAGTAGTATTTTGGGATCGGGACAGCGATACACCTTC
TRBV2,.,TRBD1,TRBJ2-5,CATGTGREETQYF,TGTGCCACCGGGACAGGGAGGGAAGAGACCCAGTACTTC
TRBV5-4,.,.,TRBJ2-6,CASSLGDSSGANVLTF,TGTGCCAGCAGCTTAGGGGACTCTTCTGGGGCCAACGTCCTGACTTTC
TRBV16,.,.,TRBJ1-3,CASSPDRTTIYF,TGTGCCAGCAGCCCAGACCGGACAACCATATATTTT
TRBV3-1/TRBV3-2,.,TRBD1,TRBJ1-1,CASSQVRGTEAFF,TGTGCCAGCAGCCAAGTCAGGGGGACTGAAGCTTTCTTT
TRBV29-1,.,.,TRBJ1-2,CSVVGEGYTF,TGCAGCGTTGTAGGGGAAGGCTACACCTTC
TRBV27,few,.,TRBJ2-6,CASSGGGAGANVLTF,TGTGCCAGCAGTGGTGGGGGCGCTGGGGCCAACGTCCTGACTTTC
TRBV27,.,TRBD1,TRBJ2-3,CASSLSDRSSDTQYF,TGTGCCAGCAGTTTATCGGACAGGTCGTCAGATACGCAGTATTTT
TRBV11-2,.,.,TRBJ2-1,CASSLGQYNEQFF,TGTGCCAGCAGCTTAGGACAGTACAATGAGCAGTTCTTC
TRBV27,.,TRBD1,TRBJ1-1,CASSWGQLNTEAFF,TGTGCCAGCAGTTGGGGACAGCTGAACACTGAAGCTTTCTTT
TRBV2,.,TRBD1,TRBJ1-2,CASSEGADRVYSPEGYTF,TGTGCCAGCAGTGAAGGTGCGGACAGGGTATACTCCCCGGAGGGCTACACCTTC
TRBV6-2/TRBV6-3,.,.,TRBJ2-4,CASSTPDSLAKNIQYF,TGTGCCAGCAGTACCCCTGACAGCCTAGCCAAAAACATTCAGTACTTC
TRBV5-1,.,TRBD1,TRBJ1-4,CASSSGTGEKLFF,TGCGCCAGCAGCTCAGGGACAGGTGAAAAACTGTTTTTT
TRBV19,.,.,TRBJ1-1,CATAAGRGNEAFF,TGTGCCACCGCCGCGGGACGGGGGAATGAAGCTTTCTTT
TRBV5-1,.,.,TRBJ1-3,CASSQTGNGNTIYF,TGCGCCAGTTCCCAGACCGGGAACGGAAACACCATATATTTT
TRBV24-1,.,.,TRBJ1-6,CATQEGGGNSPLHF,TGTGCCACCCAGGAGGGGGGAGGGAATTCACCCCTCCACTTT
TRBV6-5,.,TRBD1,TRBJ1-1,CASTEMGQTYTEAFF,TGTGCCAGCACCGAGATGGGACAGACCTACACTGAAGCTTTCTTT
TRBV7-7,.,.,TRBJ2-2,CASSLDGGNTGELFF,TGTGCCAGCAGCTTGGACGGGGGGAACACCGGGGAGCTGTTTTTT
TRBV28,.,.,TRBJ2-1,CASSLIQTGYNEQFF,TGTGCCAGCAGTTTAATACAGACAGGCTACAATGAGCAGTTCTTC
TRBV7-6,.,TRBD1,TRBJ1-2,CASSPGTGAYGYTF,TGTGCCAGCAGCCCAGGGACAGGGGCGTATGGCTACACCTTC
TRBV6-5,.,TRBD1,TRBJ2-5,CASRAGTGKWETQYF,TGTGCCAGCAGGGCCGGGACAGGGAAATGGGAGACCCAGTACTTC
TRBV6-5,.,.,TRBJ1-3,CASSYLRGGNTIYF,TGTGCCAGCAGTTACCTGAGAGGAGGAAACACCATATATTTT
TRBV3-1/TRBV3-2,once,.,TRBJ2-3,CASSLSGIGTDTQYF,TGTGCCAGCAGCCTCTCCGGGATTGGCACAGATACGCAGTATTTT
TRBV7-2,.,TRBD2,TRBJ2-3,CASSRGLAGAFTDTQYF,TGTGCCAGCAGCCGGGGACTAGCGGGGGCCTTCACAGATACGCAGTATTTT
TRBV7-9,few,.,TRBJ1-2,CATFEGIYGYTF,TGTGCCACCTTTGAGGGAATCTATGGCTACACCTTC
TRBV2,few,.,TRBJ2-7,CASSATGYEQYF,TGTGCCAGCAGTGCTACCGGGTACGAGCAGTACTTC
TRBV28,.,.,TRBJ2-4,CASSQRSTGNIQYF,TGTGCCAGCAGTCAGAGATCTACAGGAAACATTCAGTACTTC